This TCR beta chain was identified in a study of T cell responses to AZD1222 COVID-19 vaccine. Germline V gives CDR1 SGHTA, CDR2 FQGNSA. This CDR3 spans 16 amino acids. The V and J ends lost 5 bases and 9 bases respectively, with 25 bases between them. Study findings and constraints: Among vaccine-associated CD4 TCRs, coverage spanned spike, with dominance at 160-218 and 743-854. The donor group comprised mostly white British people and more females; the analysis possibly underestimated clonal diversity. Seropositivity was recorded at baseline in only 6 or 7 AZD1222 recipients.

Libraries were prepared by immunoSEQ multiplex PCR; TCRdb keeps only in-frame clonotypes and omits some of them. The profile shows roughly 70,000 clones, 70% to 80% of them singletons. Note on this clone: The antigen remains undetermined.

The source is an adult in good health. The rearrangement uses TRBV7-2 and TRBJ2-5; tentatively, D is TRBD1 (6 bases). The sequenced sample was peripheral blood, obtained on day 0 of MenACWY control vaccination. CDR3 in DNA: TGTGCCAGCAGCCCCCAAGTAACAGGGTCAGACGACTCCCAGTACTTC. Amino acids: CASSPQVTGSDDSQYF.